This entry describes one T cell receptor (beta chain). This clone was seen a handful of times. What antigen it recognizes has not been identified. Per-base qualities were not stored, and no clone one base away is much larger. These data are taken from a study of cytomegalovirus exposure and HLA in healthy donors (dated by TCRdb to about 2017). About the study as a whole: In an earlier analysis of roughly 590 of the donors, approximately 260 Gb of sequence data and just under 120 million unique TCR beta sequences from roughly 180 million T cells were reported. Of the roughly 400 genotyped donors, about 84% fell in the genetic ancestry cluster associated with self-reported Caucasian donors. The study combined high-throughput TCR immunosequencing, statistical association of individual TCRs with disease status, and machine learning to predict cytomegalovirus infection status. On average, around 240,000 unique TCR beta nucleotide sequences were sequenced per donor among about 400 genotyped donors of the cohort, with about 19% of those sequences being non-productive. The aim of the study was to test whether cataloging public T cell receptors could identify signatures of past pathogen exposure. In addition to the first cohort of 500 to 850 subjects, a separate validation cohort of approximately 110 different subjects was used. To decide whether each TCR beta V gene segment behaved as functional or pseudogenic, an earlier analysis of approximately 590 of the donors relied on high-throughput TCR beta sequencing. Because of strong linkage in the cohort, four to six DR-DQ haplotypes were treated as single units for association and clustering. Rather than drawing on any new phenotypic data, the later analysis identified candidate immune exposures from TCR beta sequences and the way those sequences occurred across donors. An early release covering 500 to 750 HLA-typed donors comprised 250 to 350 gigabases of sequencing data and 85 million to 100 million unique TCR sequences. A later genetic analysis used genome-wide SNP genotypes for about 55% of the 666 donors, treating that subset as a discovery cohort. HLA typing included class I and class II loci at four-digit resolution. In a later analysis, previously published TCR beta repertoires from 670 or so donors were re-analyzed and high-resolution HLA genotyping was added so that TCR occurrence patterns could be studied. Donor age, sex, ethnicity and CMV serostatus were compiled together with the repertoire data. The study profiled the T cell repertoires of about 720 subjects by immunosequencing and related them to cytomegalovirus serostatus. All discovery cohort repertoires had been generated on a single sequencing platform. The number of typed donors differed by locus: about 629-640 for A, B, C, DRB1 and DQB1; some 540 for DQA1; 606 for DPA1; and 400 to 480 for DPB1.

Library construction relied on the immunoSEQ multiplex PCR assay. A mixture of 60 forward primers for TCR Vbeta segments and 13 reverse primers for TCR Jbeta segments was used in the multiplex PCR. The CDR3 region of rearranged TCR beta genes was amplified from genomic DNA with a multiplex PCR assay. On the Illumina HiSeq System, the amplified TCR beta libraries were sequenced as 87-base-pair reads. On the authors' methods: A later analysis counted approximately 84 million unique TCR beta chains across the 700 or so repertoires, and roughly 10 million of these chains were shared by at least two donors. A nearest-neighbor algorithm error-corrected the raw reads and collapsed the reads into unique sequences, merging closely related sequences to remove PCR and sequencing errors. V, D and J gene segments were assigned by aligning CDR3 sequences to IMGT reference sequences. For a sequence to be retained, a match of at least six nucleotides was required to both a V gene segment and a J gene segment. A rearrangement was called productive if the CDR3 had no stop codons and remained in frame with V and J, and every other rearrangement was called non-productive. CDR3 was defined by IMGT convention, running from the second conserved V-encoded cysteine to the conserved J-encoded phenylalanine. Sequences without an unambiguous match to a single V gene segment were excluded from the earlier analysis of approximately 560 of the donors. An earlier analysis of a few hundred of the donors called V segments functional above 56.7% productive rearrangements and segregating when the between-donor standard deviation exceeded 5%. A statistical classification framework was developed to diagnose cytomegalovirus status using the catalog of TCR beta chain sequences. A later analysis assigned V and J genes by comparing TCR nucleotide sequences with IMGT/GENE-DB human TR gene sequences. Using the TCRdist pipeline, a later analysis assigned CDR3 sequences along with most-parsimonious VDJ recombination scenarios. In a later analysis, each TCR beta chain was defined by its CDR3 amino acid sequence together with its V-gene family, and reads without a unique V-gene family were excluded. A later analysis removed roughly 590 highly shared, low-generation-probability nucleotide sequences to deal with suspected cross-contamination and a sequencing artifact. In a later analysis, a clonal expansion index for each public chain was calculated from normalized within-repertoire ranks of inferred template counts. In a later analysis, generation probabilities were computed with a VDJ recombination model fitted to out-of-frame rearrangements, and the resulting probabilities were checked against IGoR. Hypergeometric tests were used in a later analysis to score TCR-TCR, TCR-HLA and TCR-CMV co-occurrence, with a repertoire-size bias correction applied to the TCR pairs. False discovery rates were estimated in a later analysis by permuting HLA or CMV assignments 20 times. A later analysis grouped co-occurring TCRs with DBSCAN, adding TCRdist sequence similarity when clustering within HLA-allele-positive subsets. Repertoires with fewer than 30,000 or more than 120,000 public chains, plus five repertoires with anomalous nucleotide sharing, were excluded from co-occurrence clustering. Held by TCRdb, this immuneACCESS table contains in-frame sequences only and omits some clones. Under half of the omission traces to an unresolved V gene where checked; the cause of the rest is unknown. V and J calls and clone size come straight from that table; D and trimming were deduced from the DNA. The sample table shows 180,000 or so clones, and about 85% are seen once. 4.5% of the sample comes from the top ten.

What the study reported, not specific to this receptor: In the study, 150 to 200 TCR beta chains were listed as associated with cytomegalovirus. Presence/absence analyses assumed roughly uniform sequencing depth across donors, an assumption that may not hold. In a later analysis, several top co-occurrence clusters were reported to appear linked to parvovirus B19, influenza, CMV and Epstein-Barr virus. Because some donors lacked HLA typing at each locus, the association tests relied only on the typed subset. When HLA alleles, especially DR and DQ, strongly co-occurred, TCR associations were difficult to assign to individual alleles. In a later analysis, HLA-associated TCR beta chains showed more clonal expansion and lower generation probabilities than non-associated chains that were equally common. A later genetic analysis associated a missense DCLRE1C variant with V-gene and J-gene trimming of TCR beta chains, and an independent cohort replicated the association. The authors suggested that the approach could potentially be generalized to other disease states and immunological phenotypes. Fewer than 20 rarely observed V segments, including chromosome 9 orphons, were excluded from the earlier analysis of about 600 of the donors because counts were too low. A further reported finding was that TCR beta sequences accurately predicted the HLA-A and HLA-B alleles for most subjects in the first cohort. Some IMGT-functional V segments, including TRBV6-2 and TRBV6-3, could not be distinguished by the 87-base-pair reads and were therefore excluded. According to a later analysis, TCR association rates differed among HLA loci, with DRB1 alleles showing the most associated TCRs and HLA-C alleles showing the fewest. Most CMV-associated TCR beta chains appeared to be HLA-restricted in a later analysis, and the HLA associations seemed to be driven largely by CMV exposure. At a false discovery rate of 0.05, a later analysis linked approximately 18,000 TCR beta sequences to specific HLA alleles. Only TCR beta chains were sequenced in this cohort, and the absence of alpha or paired-chain data limited detectable features. CMV serostatus was the only immune exposure information available for the cohort. The classifier was reported to diagnose cytomegalovirus status with high specificity and sensitivity in both the original and validation cohorts. Correlated functional status among segregating V segments might reflect linkage disequilibrium, but an unknown experimental factor could not be ruled out. In vitro tests confirmed that three of the cytomegalovirus-associated TCR beta chains recognize cytomegalovirus antigens. In a later genetic analysis, fewer N-insertions in productive TCRs were reported among donors in an Asian-associated ancestry cluster than the roughly 640-donor mean. Most TCR sequences were seen in very few donors, while some public TCRs were found in many individuals. A cluster of highly shared sequence variants was judged likely to represent a technical artifact of the sequencing pipeline. In an earlier analysis of around 500 of the donors, most TCR beta V segments appeared in productive rearrangements about 87% or about 30% of the time, broadly matching IMGT annotations.

CDR1 and CDR2 are read off the germline V gene (reference sequence) as LNHNV and YYDKDF. V is pruned by 1 base and J by 6 bases, leaving 4 bases of the junction without a gene match. The CDR3 spans 17 residues, from the cysteine through the phenylalanine. Only the CDR3 portion is preserved as DNA: 51 bases, with reading frame beginning at the first base. The cohort comprised some 680 healthy bone marrow donors. At the time of sampling, all cohort members were nominally healthy, though unrecorded immune exposures were likely present. The donor tested CMV seropositive and was one of the 289 seropositive cohort members. A peripheral blood sample was provided by each donor, and peripheral blood mononuclear cells were used for TCR beta sequencing. Genomic DNA extraction from the blood cell samples was performed with the Qiagen DNeasy Blood Extraction Kit.

The sample was PBMCs. The clonotype originates from a woman in her forties or fifties in good health and CMV-seropositive. The sequence links TRBV15 to TRBJ1-6, and 12 bases in between align with TRBD1. The CDR3 protein: CATSRGGQGARNSPLHF. The DNA sequence is TGTGCCACCAGCAGAGGGGGACAGGGGGCGCGTAATTCACCCCTCCACTTT. Extended through the reference TRBV15 and TRBJ1-6 proteins, this CDR3 yields the full variable domain: DAMVIQNPRYQVTQFGKPVTLSCSQTLNHNVMYWYQQKSSQAPKLLFHYYDKDFNNEADTPDNFQSRRPNTSFCFLDIRSPGLGDTAMYLCATSRGGQGARNSPLHFGNGTRLTVT.